This T cell receptor (beta chain) was identified in a study of blood T cells in healthy people across ages. Of note for this clonotype: A read error may produce the germline difference seen at one junction end.

The germline gives CDR1 LGHNA, CDR2 YSLEER. This CDR3 comprises 14 residues. A J-beta primer mix and a sample-barcoded 5' primer were used in a second PCR of roughly 6 to 11 cycles. Via MiXCR, TCRdb re-called the 5' RACE reads, giving one row per CDR3 protein. The repertoire holds 980,000 or so distinct CDR3 sequences, with around 48% as singletons. The rearrangement uses TRBV4-3 and TRBJ1-4; D is undetermined. Sample: blood. The receptor was derived from a man aged 25 to 40 in good health. The CDR3 is CASSQDYGNGKLFF. CDR3 nucleotide sequence: TGCGCCAGCAGCCAAGATTACGGTAATGGAAAACTGTTTTTT.